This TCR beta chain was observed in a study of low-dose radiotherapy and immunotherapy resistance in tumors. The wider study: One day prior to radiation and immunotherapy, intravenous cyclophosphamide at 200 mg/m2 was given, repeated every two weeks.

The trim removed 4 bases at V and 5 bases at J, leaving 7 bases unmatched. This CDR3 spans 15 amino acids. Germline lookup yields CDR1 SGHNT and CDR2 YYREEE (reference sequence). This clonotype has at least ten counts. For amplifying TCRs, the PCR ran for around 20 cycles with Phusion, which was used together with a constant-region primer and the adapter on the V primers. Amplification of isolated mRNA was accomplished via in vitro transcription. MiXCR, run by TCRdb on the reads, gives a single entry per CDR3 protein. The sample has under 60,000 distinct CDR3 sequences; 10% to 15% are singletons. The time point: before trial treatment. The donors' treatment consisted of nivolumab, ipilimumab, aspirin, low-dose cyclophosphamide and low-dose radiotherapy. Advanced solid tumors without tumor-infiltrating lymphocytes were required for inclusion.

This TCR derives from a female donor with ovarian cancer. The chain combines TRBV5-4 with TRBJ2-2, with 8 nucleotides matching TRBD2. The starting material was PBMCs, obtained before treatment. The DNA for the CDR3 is TGTGCCAGCAGCCCTGCGGGGGGCAGGACCGGGGAGCTGTTTTTT. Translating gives CASSPAGGRTGELFF. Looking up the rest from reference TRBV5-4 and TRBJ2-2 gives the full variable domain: ETGVTQSPTHLIKTRGQQVTLRCSSQSGHNTVSWYQQALGQGPQFIFQYYREEENGRGNFPPRFSGLQFPNYSSELNVNALELDDSALYLCASSPAGGRTGELFFGEGSRLTVL.